The clone carrying this T cell receptor (beta chain) was seen a handful of times. Its antigen is not identified. This entry is derived from a study of type 1 regulatory T cells. Study-level information: This in vitro CD4 product, T-allo10, is enriched for Tr1 cells and alloantigen-specific. Study results and limitations: Compared with non-Tr1 cells, Tr1 cells showed a narrower TCR repertoire.

TCRdb reprocessed the reads via MiXCR and lists one record per CDR3 protein. Of about 71,000 distinct CDR3 sequences in the sample, around 20% were seen once. This receptor was identified in a human donor in good health. The specimen was cultured type 1 regulatory T (Tr1) cells, either the whole culture or a sorted fraction (not recorded which).

CDR3 sequence reads: CASTYSPGANVLTF. CDR3 bases: TGTGCCAGCACTTACTCCCCTGGGGCCAACGTCCTGACTTTC. J is TRBJ2-6 and V is TRBV2, with unresolved D. This CDR3 region has 14 residues. The ends were cut back, 7 bases at V and 2 bases at J, with 9 bases in the middle. The V gene's germline CDR1 is SNHLY and CDR2 FYNNEI.